This T cell receptor beta chain was obtained from a study of blood T cell repertoires in COVID-19. Background on the study: The origin of the acute and convalescent COVID-19 samples was the United States, Italy and Spain. PBMCs, B-cell-depleted T cells, or T cells provided the cDNA or gDNA that made up the material.

This CDR3 has 12 residues. V gave up 2 bases and J gave up 8 bases, with 6 bases separating them. CDR1 SEHNR and CDR2 FQNEAQ come from the germline V gene (reference sequence). In the authors' workflow: Amplified reference gene primers provided the basis for estimating nucleated cell counts. The method was immunoSEQ multiplex PCR; TCRdb's version includes in-frame clones alone and lacks a portion of them. The D gene and trimming were derived from the DNA, and the V and J assignments and clone size from that table. The sample has tens of thousands of clones, 85% to 90% seen once. The sequenced sample consisted of peripheral blood. V gene TRBV7-9 combines with J gene TRBJ1-4; maybe TRBD1 (5 bases). The origin of this receptor is a human donor in a cohort sampled during active COVID-19. The CDR3 DNA sequence: TGTGCCAGCAGCTTAAGGACAGAAAAACTGTTTTTT. Its protein is CASSLRTEKLFF.